This T cell receptor (beta chain) was sequenced in a study of shared clonotypes between healthy human individuals. Overall study results and limits: Tissue TCR repertoires likely differ from these blood-only repertoires.

Terminally differentiated effector memory CD45RA+ cells were excluded by CCR7 positive selection of CD45RO-negative cells. Remarks on this clone: What it recognizes is unknown.

Libraries were prepared by immunoSEQ multiplex PCR; TCRdb keeps only in-frame clonotypes and omits some of them. This table has approximately 840,000 clones, just over 95% appearing once. With 10 bases clipped from V and 3 bases from J, the junction kept 10 bases outside the gene matches. The CDR3 covers 16 residues. The germline V gene has CDR1 ENHRY and CDR2 SYGVKD. This sequence joins TRBV10-3 and TRBJ2-5; 14 positions match TRBD2. Sequenced input: naive CD8+ T cells sorted from blood. The receptor's source is a young man in good health. CDR3 loop: CATEAGTSGSKETQYF. The CDR3 coding sequence is TGTGCCACCGAAGCAGGGACTAGCGGGAGTAAAGAGACCCAGTACTTC.